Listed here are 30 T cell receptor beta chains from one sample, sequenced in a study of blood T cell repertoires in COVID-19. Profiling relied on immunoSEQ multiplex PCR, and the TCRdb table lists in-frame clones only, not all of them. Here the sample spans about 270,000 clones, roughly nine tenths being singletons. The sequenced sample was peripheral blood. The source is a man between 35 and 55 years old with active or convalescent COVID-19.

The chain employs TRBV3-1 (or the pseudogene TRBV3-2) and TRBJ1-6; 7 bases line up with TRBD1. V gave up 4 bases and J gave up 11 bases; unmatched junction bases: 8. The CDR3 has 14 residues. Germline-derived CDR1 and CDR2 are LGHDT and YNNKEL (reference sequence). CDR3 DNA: TGTGCCAGCAGCCCCCAGACAGGGTTGGCACCCCTCCACTTT. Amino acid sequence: CASSPQTGLAPLHF.

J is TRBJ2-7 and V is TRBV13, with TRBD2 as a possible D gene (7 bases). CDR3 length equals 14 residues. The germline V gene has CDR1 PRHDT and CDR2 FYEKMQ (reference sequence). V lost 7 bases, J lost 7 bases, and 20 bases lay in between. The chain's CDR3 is CASKFRGGAGEQYF. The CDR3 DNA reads TGTGCCAGCAAGTTTAGAGGGGGGGCCGGAGAGCAGTACTTC.

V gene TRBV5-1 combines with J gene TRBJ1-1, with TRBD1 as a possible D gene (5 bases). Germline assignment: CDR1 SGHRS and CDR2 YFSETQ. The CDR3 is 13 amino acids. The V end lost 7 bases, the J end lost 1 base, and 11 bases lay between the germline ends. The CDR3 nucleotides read TGCGCCAGCGGGGGGACGCCGAACACTGAAGCTTTCTTT. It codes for CASGGTPNTEAFF.

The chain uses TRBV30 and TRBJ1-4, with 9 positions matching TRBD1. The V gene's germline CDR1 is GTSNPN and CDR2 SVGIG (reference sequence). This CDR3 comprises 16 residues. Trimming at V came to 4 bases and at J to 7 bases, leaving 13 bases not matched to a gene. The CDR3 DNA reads TGTGCCTGGAATGATCGCCGAGGACAGGGGATTGAAAAACTGTTTTTT. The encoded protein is CAWNDRRGQGIEKLFF.

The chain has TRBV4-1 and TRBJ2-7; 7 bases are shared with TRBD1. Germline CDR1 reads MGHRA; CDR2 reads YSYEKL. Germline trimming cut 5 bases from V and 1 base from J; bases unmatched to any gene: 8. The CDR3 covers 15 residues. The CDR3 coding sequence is TGCGCCAGCAGCTACCGGGACAGATCATCCTACGAGCAGTACTTC. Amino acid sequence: CASSYRDRSSYEQYF.

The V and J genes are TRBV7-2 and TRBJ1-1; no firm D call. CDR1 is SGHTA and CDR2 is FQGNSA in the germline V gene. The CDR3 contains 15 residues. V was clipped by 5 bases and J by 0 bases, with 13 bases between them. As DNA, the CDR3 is TGTGCCAGCAGCCCGGCCGGGAGGTTGAACACTGAAGCTTTCTTT. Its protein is CASSPAGRLNTEAFF.

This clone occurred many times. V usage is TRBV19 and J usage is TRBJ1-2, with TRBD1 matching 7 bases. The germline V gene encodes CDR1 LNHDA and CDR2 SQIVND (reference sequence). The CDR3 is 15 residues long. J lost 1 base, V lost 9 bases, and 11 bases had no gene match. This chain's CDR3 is CASFGQDFSNYGYTF. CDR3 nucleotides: TGTGCCAGCTTCGGACAGGATTTCAGTAACTATGGCTACACCTTC. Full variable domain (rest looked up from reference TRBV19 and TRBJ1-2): DGGITQSPKYLFRKEGQNVTLSCEQNLNHDAMYWYRQDPGQGLRLIYYSQIVNDFQKGDIAEGYSVSREKKESFPLTVTSAQKNPTAFYLCASFGQDFSNYGYTFGSGTRLTVV.

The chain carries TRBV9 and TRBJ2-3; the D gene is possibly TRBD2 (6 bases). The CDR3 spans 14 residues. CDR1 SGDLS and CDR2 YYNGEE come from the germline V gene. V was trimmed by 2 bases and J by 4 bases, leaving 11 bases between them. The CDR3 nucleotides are TGTGCCAGCAGCGTGAGGTGGGGGGCAGATACGCAGTATTTT. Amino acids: CASSVRWGADTQYF.

The CDR3 region has the DNA TGTGCCAGCGGCAGGGGGCGCGGCTACACCTTC. Its translation: CASGRGRGYTF. V and J are TRBV28 and TRBJ1-2; 8 bases align to TRBD1. The CDR3 length is 11 residues. Germline-derived CDR1 and CDR2 are MDHEN and SYDVKM. Losses at the gene ends were 8 bases for V and 8 bases for J; bases not matched to a gene: 4.

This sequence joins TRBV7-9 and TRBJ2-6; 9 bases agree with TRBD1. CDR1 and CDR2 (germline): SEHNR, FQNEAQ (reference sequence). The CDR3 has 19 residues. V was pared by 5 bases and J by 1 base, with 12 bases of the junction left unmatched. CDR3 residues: CASSPLYRGTGSGANVLTF. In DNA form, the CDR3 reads TGTGCCAGCAGCCCGCTTTACCGAGGGACAGGGTCTGGGGCCAACGTCCTGACTTTC.

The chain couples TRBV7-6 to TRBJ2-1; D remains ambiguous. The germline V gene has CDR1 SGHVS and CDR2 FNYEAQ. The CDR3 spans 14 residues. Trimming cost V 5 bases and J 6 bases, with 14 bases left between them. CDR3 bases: TGTGCCAGCAGCCAAGAGCGTACCCCCAATGAGCAGTTCTTC. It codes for CASSQERTPNEQFF.

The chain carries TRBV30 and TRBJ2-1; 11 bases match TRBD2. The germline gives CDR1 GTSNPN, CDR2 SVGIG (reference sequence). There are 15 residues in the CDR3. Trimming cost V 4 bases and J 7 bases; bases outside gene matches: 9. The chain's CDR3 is CAWNGLAGGGNEQFF. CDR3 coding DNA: TGTGCCTGGAATGGTCTAGCGGGAGGAGGTAATGAGCAGTTCTTC.

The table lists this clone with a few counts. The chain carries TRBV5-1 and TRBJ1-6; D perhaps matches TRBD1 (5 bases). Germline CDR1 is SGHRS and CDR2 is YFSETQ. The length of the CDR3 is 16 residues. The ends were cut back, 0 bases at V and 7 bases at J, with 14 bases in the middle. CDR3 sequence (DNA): TGCGCCAGCAGCTTGGTGTCAGGGCAATTCAATTCACCCCTCCACTTT. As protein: CASSLVSGQFNSPLHF.

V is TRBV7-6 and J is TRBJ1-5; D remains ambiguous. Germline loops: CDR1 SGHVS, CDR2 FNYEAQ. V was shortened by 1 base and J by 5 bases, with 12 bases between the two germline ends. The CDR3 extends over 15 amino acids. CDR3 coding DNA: TGTGCCAGCAGCTTAGGTTCAGAGGTTGATCAGCCCCAGCATTTT. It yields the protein CASSLGSEVDQPQHF.

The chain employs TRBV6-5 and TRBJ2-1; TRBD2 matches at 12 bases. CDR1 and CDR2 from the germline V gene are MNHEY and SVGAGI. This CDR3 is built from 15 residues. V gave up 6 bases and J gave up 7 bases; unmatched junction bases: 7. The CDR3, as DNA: TGTGCCAGCAGGCTAGCGGGGGGGATAGGGAATGAGCAGTTCTTC. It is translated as CASRLAGGIGNEQFF.

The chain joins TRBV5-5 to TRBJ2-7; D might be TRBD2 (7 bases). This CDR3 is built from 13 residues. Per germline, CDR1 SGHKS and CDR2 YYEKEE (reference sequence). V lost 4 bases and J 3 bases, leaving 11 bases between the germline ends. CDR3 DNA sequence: TGTGCCAGCAGCAAAGGGGGGGGCTACGAGCAGTACTTC. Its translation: CASSKGGGYEQYF.

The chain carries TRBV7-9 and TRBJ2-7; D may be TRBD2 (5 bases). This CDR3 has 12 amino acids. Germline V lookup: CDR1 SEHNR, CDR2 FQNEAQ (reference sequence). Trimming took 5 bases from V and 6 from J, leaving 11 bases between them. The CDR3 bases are TGTGCCAGCAGCCCCGGGGTGGGCGAGCAGTACTTC. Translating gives CASSPGVGEQYF. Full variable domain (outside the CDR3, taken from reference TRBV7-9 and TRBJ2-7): DTGVSQNPRHKITKRGQNVTFRCDPISEHNRLYWYRQTLGQGPEFLTYFQNEAQLEKSRLLSDRFSAERPKGSFSTLEIQRTEQGDSAMYLCASSPGVGEQYFGPGTRLTVT.

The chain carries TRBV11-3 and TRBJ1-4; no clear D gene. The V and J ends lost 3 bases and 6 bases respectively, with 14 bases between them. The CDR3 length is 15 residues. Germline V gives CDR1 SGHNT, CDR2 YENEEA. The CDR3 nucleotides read TGTGCCAGCAGCTTCTTGGGCCCCCCTGATGAAAAACTGTTTTTT. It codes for CASSFLGPPDEKLFF.

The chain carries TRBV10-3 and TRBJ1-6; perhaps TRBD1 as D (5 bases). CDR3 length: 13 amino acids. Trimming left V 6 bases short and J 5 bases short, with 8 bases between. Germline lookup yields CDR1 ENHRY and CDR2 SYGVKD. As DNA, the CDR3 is TGTGCCATCAGCGACAGAGATAATTCACCCCTCCACTTT. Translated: CAISDRDNSPLHF.

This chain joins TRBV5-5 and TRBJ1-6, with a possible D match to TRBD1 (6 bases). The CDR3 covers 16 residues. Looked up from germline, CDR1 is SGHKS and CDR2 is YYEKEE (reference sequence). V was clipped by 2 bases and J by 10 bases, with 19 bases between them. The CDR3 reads CASSLDLGAYGSPLHF. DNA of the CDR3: TGTGCCAGCAGCTTAGATCTGGGGGCCTATGGGTCACCCCTCCACTTT.

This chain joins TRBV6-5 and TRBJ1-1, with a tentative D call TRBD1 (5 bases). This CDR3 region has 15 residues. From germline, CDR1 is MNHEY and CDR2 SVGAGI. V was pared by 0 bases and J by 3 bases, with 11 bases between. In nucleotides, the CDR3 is TGTGCCAGCAGTTACTCGCCTAGGGGTGACACTGAAGCTTTCTTT. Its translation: CASSYSPRGDTEAFF.

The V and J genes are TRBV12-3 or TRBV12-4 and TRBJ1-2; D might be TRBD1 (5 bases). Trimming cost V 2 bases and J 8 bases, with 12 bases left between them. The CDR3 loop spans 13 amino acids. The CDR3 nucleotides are TGTGCCAGCAGTTTAATCTCGCAGGGCGGCTACACCTTC. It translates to CASSLISQGGYTF.

CDR3 sequence reads: CASSGVETQYF. DNA of the CDR3: TGTGCCAGCAGCGGTGTAGAGACCCAGTACTTC. The rearrangement joins TRBV12-3 or TRBV12-4 to TRBJ2-5; no clear D. This CDR3 is built from 11 residues. The V gene lost 6 bases and the J gene lost 4 bases, with 6 bases spanning the gap.

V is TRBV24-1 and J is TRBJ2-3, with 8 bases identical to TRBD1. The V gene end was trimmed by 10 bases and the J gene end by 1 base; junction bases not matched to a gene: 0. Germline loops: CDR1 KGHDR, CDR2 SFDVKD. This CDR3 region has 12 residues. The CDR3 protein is CATGQGTDTQYF. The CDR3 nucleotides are TGTGCCACGGGACAGGGCACAGATACGCAGTATTTT.

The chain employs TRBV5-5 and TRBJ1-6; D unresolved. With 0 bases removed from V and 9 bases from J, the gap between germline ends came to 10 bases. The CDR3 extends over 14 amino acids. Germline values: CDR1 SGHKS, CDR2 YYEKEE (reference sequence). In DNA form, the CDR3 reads TGTGCCAGCAGCTTGGAGCGGCACGGTTCACCCCTCCACTTT. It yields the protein CASSLERHGSPLHF.

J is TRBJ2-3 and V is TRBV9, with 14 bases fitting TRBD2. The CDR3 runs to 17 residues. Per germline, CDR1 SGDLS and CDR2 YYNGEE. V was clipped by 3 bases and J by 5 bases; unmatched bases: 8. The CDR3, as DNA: TGTGCCAGCAGCGACCCTAGACTAGCGGGGGGGCAAGATACGCAGTATTTT. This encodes CASSDPRLAGGQDTQYF.

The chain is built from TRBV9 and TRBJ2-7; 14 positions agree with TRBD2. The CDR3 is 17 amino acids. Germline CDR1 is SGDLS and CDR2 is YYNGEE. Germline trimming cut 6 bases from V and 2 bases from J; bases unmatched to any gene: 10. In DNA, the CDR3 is TGTGCCAGCACGGGACTAGCGGGAGTGATGGCGCCCTACGAGCAGTACTTC. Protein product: CASTGLAGVMAPYEQYF.

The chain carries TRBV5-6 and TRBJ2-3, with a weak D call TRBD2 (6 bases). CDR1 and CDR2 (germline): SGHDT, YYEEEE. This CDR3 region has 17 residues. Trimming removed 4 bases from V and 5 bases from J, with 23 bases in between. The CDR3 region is CASSPELGGSGVDTQYF. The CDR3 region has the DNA TGTGCCAGCAGCCCGGAGCTCGGGGGTTCAGGTGTAGATACGCAGTATTTT.

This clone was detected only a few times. CDR3 coding DNA: TGTGCCAGTAGCCCGGGACAGGGGGCCAATGAGCAGTTCTTC. The encoded protein is CASSPGQGANEQFF. V and J are TRBV19 and TRBJ2-1; TRBD1 aligns across 12 bases. V trimming: 6 bases; J trimming: 6 bases; junction bases outside the gene matches: 3. The CDR3 contains 14 residues. The germline V gene encodes CDR1 LNHDA and CDR2 SQIVND (reference sequence).

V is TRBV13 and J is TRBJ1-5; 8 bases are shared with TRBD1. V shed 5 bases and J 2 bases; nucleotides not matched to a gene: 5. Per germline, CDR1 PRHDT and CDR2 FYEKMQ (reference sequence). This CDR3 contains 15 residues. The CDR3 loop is CASSPGQGGNQPQHF. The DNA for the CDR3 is TGTGCCAGCAGCCCCGGACAGGGTGGCAATCAGCCCCAGCATTTT. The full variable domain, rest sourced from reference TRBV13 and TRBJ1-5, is AAGVIQSPRHLIKEKRETATLKCYPIPRHDTVYWYQQGPGQDPQFLISFYEKMQSDKGSIPDRFSAQQFSDYHSELNMSSLELGDSALYFCASSPGQGGNQPQHFGDGTRLSIL.